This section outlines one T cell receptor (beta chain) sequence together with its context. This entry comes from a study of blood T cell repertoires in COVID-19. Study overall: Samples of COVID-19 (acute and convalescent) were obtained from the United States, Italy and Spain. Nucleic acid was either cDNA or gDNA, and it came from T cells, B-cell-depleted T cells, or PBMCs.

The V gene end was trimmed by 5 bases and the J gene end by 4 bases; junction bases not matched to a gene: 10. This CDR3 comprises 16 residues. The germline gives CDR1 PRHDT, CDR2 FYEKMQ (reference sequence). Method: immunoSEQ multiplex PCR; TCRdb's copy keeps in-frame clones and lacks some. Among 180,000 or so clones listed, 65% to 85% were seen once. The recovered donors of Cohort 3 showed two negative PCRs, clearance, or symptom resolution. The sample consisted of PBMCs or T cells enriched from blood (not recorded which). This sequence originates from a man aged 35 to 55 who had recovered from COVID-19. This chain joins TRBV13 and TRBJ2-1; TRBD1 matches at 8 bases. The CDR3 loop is CASSPRDRPRYNEQFF. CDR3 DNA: TGTGCCAGCAGCCCGAGGGACAGGCCGCGGTACAATGAGCAGTTCTTC.